The 27 T cell receptor beta chains below come from one sample, sequenced in a study of identical twins. Each CDR3 protein gets one entry after TCRdb re-called the 5' RACE reads with MiXCR. The sample records about 690,000 distinct CDR3 sequences, roughly 6% being singletons. The source material was naive T cells sorted from blood. These receptors were obtained from a man between 18 and 29 years old in good health.

This clonotype was detected ten times or more. V is TRBV20-1 and J is TRBJ1-1, with D possibly being TRBD1 (6 bases). CDR1 and CDR2 from the germline V gene are DFQATT and SNEGSKA (reference sequence). Trimming took 2 bases from V and 1 from J, leaving 11 bases between them. This CDR3 is 14 amino acids long. The CDR3 DNA sequence: TGCAGTGCTAGAACTCCGGGGGCGAACACTGAAGCTTTCTTT. This codes for CSARTPGANTEAFF.

This clonotype has ten or more counts. The chain has TRBV15 and TRBJ2-3; TRBD1 is a possible D gene (5 bases). With 0 bases removed from V and 6 bases from J, the gap between germline ends came to 13 bases. Germline CDR1 is LNHNV and CDR2 is YYDKDF (reference sequence). The CDR3 totals 15 residues. CDR3 region: CATSRESSRADTQYF. The CDR3, as DNA: TGTGCCACCAGCAGAGAATCCAGCAGGGCGGATACGCAGTATTTT.

This clonotype has ten or more counts. The genes are TRBV12-3 or TRBV12-4 and TRBJ2-2; TRBD2 matches 7 bases. This CDR3 is built from 15 residues. Trimming at V came to 3 bases and at J to 6 bases, leaving 7 bases not matched to a gene. The chain's CDR3 is CASSFGPSGAGELFF. The CDR3 DNA follows: TGTGCCAGCAGTTTCGGACCAAGCGGGGCCGGGGAGCTGTTTTTT.

This clonotype was seen at least ten times. J is TRBJ1-1 and V is TRBV12-3 or TRBV12-4; a weak D match, TRBD1 (5 bases). This CDR3 is 14 amino acids long. V shed 6 bases and J shed 4 bases, with 15 bases lying between them. The CDR3 region is CASSPAQVGTEAFF. CDR3 nucleotide sequence: TGTGCCAGCAGCCCCGCACAGGTGGGCACTGAAGCTTTCTTT.

This clonotype was counted ten times or more. This rearrangement joins TRBV12-3 or TRBV12-4 to TRBJ2-1; D is undetermined. This CDR3 comprises 12 residues. V was pared by 8 bases and J by 10 bases, with 15 bases between. The CDR3 region is CASQGLGIEQFF. CDR3 bases: TGTGCCAGCCAAGGGCTAGGGATCGAGCAGTTCTTC.

The rearrangement joins TRBV30 to TRBJ1-6; a weak D match, TRBD1 (6 bases). Per germline, CDR1 GTSNPN and CDR2 SVGIG (reference sequence). The V and J ends lost 7 bases and 5 bases respectively, with 12 bases between them. This CDR3 has 13 amino acids. CDR3 in amino acids: CASSGADNSPLHF. The CDR3 nucleotides are TGTGCCTCCTCAGGGGCGGATAATTCACCCCTCCACTTT.

This clonotype has only a few counts. The chain carries TRBV28 and TRBJ2-5, with D tentatively TRBD1 or TRBD2 (6 bases each). Germline CDR1 is MDHEN and CDR2 is SYDVKM. The ends were cut back, 8 bases at V and 2 bases at J, with 15 bases in the middle. This CDR3 spans 14 amino acids. The chain's CDR3 is CASVEGGPQETQYF. The CDR3, as DNA: TGTGCCAGCGTAGAGGGGGGACCTCAAGAGACCCAGTACTTC.

There are many counts of this clonotype. CDR3 DNA sequence: TGCAGTGCTAGATGGGGACAGGGCAACTATGGCTACACCTTC. It translates to CSARWGQGNYGYTF. The rearrangement uses TRBV20-1 and TRBJ1-2, with 9 bases aligning to TRBD1. Germline CDR1 and CDR2: DFQATT and SNEGSKA (reference sequence). CDR3 length equals 14 residues. V gave up 2 bases and J gave up 2 bases; unmatched junction bases: 3.

This clonotype came up many times. At one boundary the junction diverges from the germline segment, which might be a read error. The chain recombines TRBV5-1 with TRBJ1-1; D not certain. CDR1 is SGHRS, CDR2 YFSETQ, per germline. The CDR3 contains 14 residues. The CDR3 spells CASSLEPGNTEAFF. The CDR3 DNA follows: TGTGCCAGCAGCTTGGAGCCAGGAAACACTGAAGCTTTCTTT.

The V and J genes are TRBV27 and TRBJ2-1; a weak D match, TRBD2 (6 bases). This CDR3 comprises 11 residues. V was clipped by 7 bases and J by 9 bases, with 10 bases between them. Germline CDR1 is MNHEY and CDR2 is SMNVEV (reference sequence). Here the CDR3 DNA reads TGTGCCAGCAAGGAGGGATCTGAGCAGTTCTTC. Translating gives CASKEGSEQFF.

The chain combines TRBV20-1 with TRBJ2-2, with TRBD2 matching 9 bases. The trim removed 3 bases at V and 1 base at J, leaving 9 bases unmatched. The CDR3 loop spans 17 amino acids. Germline loops: CDR1 DFQATT, CDR2 SNEGSKA (reference sequence). The CDR3 sequence: CSARKVPSGMNTGELFF. CDR3 DNA sequence: TGCAGTGCTAGGAAAGTCCCTAGCGGGATGAACACCGGGGAGCTGTTTTTT.

The V and J genes are TRBV5-1 and TRBJ2-5, with D hard to call. The CDR3 sequence is 13 residues long. V was cut by 2 bases and J by 5 bases, with 10 bases left in between. Germline CDR1 reads SGHRS; CDR2 reads YFSETQ. Written as DNA, the CDR3 is TGCGCCAGCAGCTTCAAGCGTGGGGAGACCCAGTACTTC. It is translated as CASSFKRGETQYF.

This clonotype occurred many times. The chain joins TRBV6-5 to TRBJ1-2; D is perhaps TRBD1 (5 bases). Germline-derived CDR1 and CDR2 are MNHEY and SVGAGI. This CDR3 spans 14 amino acids. V dropped 4 bases and J dropped 4 bases, with 13 bases sitting between them. This CDR3 is CASSFQGTGYGYTF. The CDR3 coding sequence is TGTGCCAGCAGTTTCCAGGGCACGGGCTATGGCTACACCTTC.

To note about this clonotype: Mismatch with germline at one junction end may stem from a read error. The gene calls are TRBV5-1 and TRBJ2-1; 12 bases fit TRBD2. The CDR3 extends over 17 amino acids. Germline V gene sequence: CDR1 SGHRS, CDR2 YFSETQ. In DNA, the CDR3 is TGCGCCAGCACCTTGGGGACTAGCGGGCGCTCCTACAATGAGCAGTTCTTC. Protein product: CASTLGTSGRSYNEQFF.

At least ten counts were recorded for this clonotype. The chain uses TRBV29-1 and TRBJ2-3; tentative D call: TRBD2 (6 bases). Trimming removed 1 base at V and 5 bases at J, with 16 bases between. The CDR3 runs 15 residues. Per the germline V gene, CDR1 is SQVTM and CDR2 is ANQGSEA. In DNA, the CDR3 is TGCAGCGTTGAAGGAGCGTTTAAGGGAGGAGATACGCAGTATTTT. Encoded protein: CSVEGAFKGGDTQYF.

This clonotype has more than one count but fewer than ten. The gene calls are TRBV12-3 or TRBV12-4 and TRBJ2-5; 9 bases align to TRBD2. There are 16 residues in the CDR3. The J segment lost 3 bases and the V segment lost 4 bases, leaving 9 bases of the junction unmatched. CDR3: CASSSFSGSGKETQYF. CDR3 nucleotide sequence: TGTGCCAGCAGTTCCTTTAGCGGGAGTGGCAAAGAGACCCAGTACTTC.

The chain uses TRBV29-1 and TRBJ2-1; the match to TRBD1 covers 7 bases. CDR3 size: 14 residues. Germline values: CDR1 SQVTM, CDR2 ANQGSEA. Trimming at V came to 3 bases and at J to 12 bases, leaving 14 bases not matched to a gene. The CDR3 here is CSVDPQGRNTAQFF. The CDR3 DNA reads as TGCAGCGTTGACCCACAGGGGCGCAACACAGCGCAGTTCTTC.

This clonotype was seen more than once but under ten times. V is TRBV5-1 and J is TRBJ2-3, with D possibly matching TRBD2 (5 bases). Germline CDR1 SGHRS, CDR2 YFSETQ. The CDR3 spans 12 residues. Trimming removed 5 bases from V and 4 bases from J, with 8 bases in between. The chain's CDR3 is CASSNGADTQYF. CDR3 DNA: TGCGCCAGCAGTAACGGGGCAGATACGCAGTATTTT.

This clonotype was recorded at least ten times. The chain uses TRBV5-1 and TRBJ2-7; 9 bases map to TRBD1. The V gene end was trimmed by 4 bases and the J gene end by 2 bases; junction bases not matched to a gene: 10. Looked up from germline, CDR1 is SGHRS and CDR2 is YFSETQ. This CDR3 region has 16 residues. CDR3 in DNA: TGCGCCAGCAGCCCGGGGACAGGGTATGGAACCTACGAGCAGTACTTC. Translating it yields CASSPGTGYGTYEQYF.

Ten or more counts support this clonotype. The chain combines TRBV5-1 with TRBJ2-6, with D perhaps matching TRBD2 (5 bases). The CDR3 is made up of 15 amino acids. CDR1 and CDR2 (germline): SGHRS, YFSETQ. V lost 2 bases and J 4 bases, leaving 10 bases between the germline ends. The CDR3, as DNA: TGCGCCAGCAGCTTTCGGGAAGCCGGGGCCAACGTCCTGACTTTC. Amino acids: CASSFREAGANVLTF.

The rearrangement uses TRBV5-6 and TRBJ2-7; weak D call: TRBD1 (5 bases). This CDR3 has 13 residues. Germline CDR1 is SGHDT and CDR2 is YYEEEE. Deletions cut 0 bases from V and 7 bases from J, with 11 bases between. CDR3 nucleotide sequence: TGTGCCAGCAGCTTGGACAGGATGGGGGAGCAGTACTTC. Residues: CASSLDRMGEQYF.

This clonotype was detected a few times. The gene calls are TRBV19 and TRBJ2-7, with D perhaps matching TRBD2 (6 bases). CDR1 is LNHDA, CDR2 SQIVND, per germline (reference sequence). The germline V and J ends were trimmed by 4 bases and 5 bases, with 21 bases remaining between them. This CDR3 is built from 16 residues. CDR3 in amino acids: CASSKGLGGWWDEQYV. DNA for the CDR3: TGTGCCAGTAGTAAGGGCCTTGGGGGGTGGTGGGACGAGCAGTACGTC.

This clonotype was counted many times. The rearrangement joins TRBV9 to TRBJ2-1, with 8 bases identical to TRBD2. Germline-derived CDR1 and CDR2 are SGDLS and YYNGEE. V lost 0 bases and J lost 10; bases outside the gene matches: 12. This CDR3 comprises 16 residues. This CDR3 reads CASSVGGGTSTIEQFF. DNA for the CDR3: TGTGCCAGCAGCGTAGGTGGGGGGACTAGTACCATCGAGCAGTTCTTC.

This clonotype has just a few counts. J is TRBJ2-5 and V is TRBV19; D is ambiguous. Trimming removed 6 bases at V and 0 bases at J, with 14 bases between. CDR1 is LNHDA and CDR2 is SQIVND in the germline V gene (reference sequence). This CDR3 is built from 15 residues. Here the CDR3 reads CASSQLDGYQETQYF. For the CDR3, the DNA is TGTGCCAGTAGCCAACTGGACGGATACCAAGAGACCCAGTACTTC.

This clonotype has just a few counts. The rearrangement links TRBV7-6 to TRBJ2-1; perhaps TRBD2 as D (5 bases). V lost 1 base to trimming and J lost 3 bases, with 13 bases between them. CDR1 is SGHVS, CDR2 FNYEAQ, per germline. This CDR3 has 16 residues. CDR3 DNA: TGTGCCAGCAGCTTAGTTCGACTAACCCTCTACAATGAGCAGTTCTTC. This encodes CASSLVRLTLYNEQFF.

The table lists this clonotype with a few counts. The chain combines TRBV12-3 or TRBV12-4 with TRBJ1-3; no reliable D call. V was cut by 3 bases and J by 0 bases, with 6 bases left in between. This CDR3 has 14 amino acids. CDR3 coding DNA: TGTGCCAGCAGTTTTTTCGTCTCTGGAAACACCATATATTTT. This gives the protein CASSFFVSGNTIYF.

This clonotype was detected many times. The gene calls are TRBV7-7 and TRBJ2-1; 8 bases are a match to TRBD1. Germline lookup yields CDR1 SSHAT and CDR2 FNYEAQ (reference sequence). The V and J ends lost 3 bases and 8 bases, in that order; junction bases with no gene match: 6. The CDR3 loop spans 14 amino acids. In DNA, the CDR3 is TGTGCCAGCAGCTTCGGGACAGGCGGGGATGAGCAGTTCTTC. The encoded protein is CASSFGTGGDEQFF.